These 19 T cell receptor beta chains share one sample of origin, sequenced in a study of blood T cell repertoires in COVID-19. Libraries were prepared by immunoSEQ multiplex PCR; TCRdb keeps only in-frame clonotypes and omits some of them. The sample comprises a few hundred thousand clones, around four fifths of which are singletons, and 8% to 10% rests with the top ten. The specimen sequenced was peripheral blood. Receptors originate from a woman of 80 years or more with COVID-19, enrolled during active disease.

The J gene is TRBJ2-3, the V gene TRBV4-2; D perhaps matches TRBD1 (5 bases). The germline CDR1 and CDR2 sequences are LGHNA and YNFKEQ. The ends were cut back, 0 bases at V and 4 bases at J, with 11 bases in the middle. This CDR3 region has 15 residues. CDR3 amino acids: CASSQDRTGSDTQYF. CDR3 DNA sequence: TGTGCCAGCAGCCAAGATAGAACAGGCTCAGATACGCAGTATTTT.

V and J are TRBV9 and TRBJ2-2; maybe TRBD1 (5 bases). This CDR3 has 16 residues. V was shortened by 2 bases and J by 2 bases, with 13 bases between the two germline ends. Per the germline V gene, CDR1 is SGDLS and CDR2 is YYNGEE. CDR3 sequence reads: CASSVTGQLNTGELFF. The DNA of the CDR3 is TGTGCCAGCAGCGTCACAGGACAACTAAACACCGGGGAGCTGTTTTTT.

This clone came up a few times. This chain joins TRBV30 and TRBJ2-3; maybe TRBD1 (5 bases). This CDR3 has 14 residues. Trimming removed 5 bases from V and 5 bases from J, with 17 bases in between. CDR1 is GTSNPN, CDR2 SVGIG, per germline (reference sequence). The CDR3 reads CAWAPGASRDTQYF. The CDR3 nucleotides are TGTGCCTGGGCTCCTGGGGCTTCGAGAGATACGCAGTATTTT.

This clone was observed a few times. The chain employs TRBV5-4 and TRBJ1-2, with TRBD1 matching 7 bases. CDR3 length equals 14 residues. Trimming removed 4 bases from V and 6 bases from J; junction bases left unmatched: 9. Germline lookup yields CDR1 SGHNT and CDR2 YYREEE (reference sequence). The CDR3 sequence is CASSRRGDANGYTF. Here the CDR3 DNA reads TGTGCCAGCAGCCGCAGGGGGGATGCGAATGGCTACACCTTC.

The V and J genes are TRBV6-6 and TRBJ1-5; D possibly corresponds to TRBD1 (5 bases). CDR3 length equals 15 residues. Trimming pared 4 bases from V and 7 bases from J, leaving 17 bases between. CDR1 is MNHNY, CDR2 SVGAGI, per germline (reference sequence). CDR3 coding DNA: TGTGCCAGCAGTTCCTCTTCAGGGAGGGTGCAGCCCCAGCATTTT. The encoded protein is CASSSSSGRVQPQHF.

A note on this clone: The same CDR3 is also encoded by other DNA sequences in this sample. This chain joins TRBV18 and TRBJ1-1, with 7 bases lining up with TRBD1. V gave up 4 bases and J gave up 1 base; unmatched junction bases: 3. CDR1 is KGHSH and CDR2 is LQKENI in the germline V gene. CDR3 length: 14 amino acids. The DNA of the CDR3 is TGTGCCAGCTCACTAACAGGGGCGAACACTGAAGCTTTCTTT. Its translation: CASSLTGANTEAFF.

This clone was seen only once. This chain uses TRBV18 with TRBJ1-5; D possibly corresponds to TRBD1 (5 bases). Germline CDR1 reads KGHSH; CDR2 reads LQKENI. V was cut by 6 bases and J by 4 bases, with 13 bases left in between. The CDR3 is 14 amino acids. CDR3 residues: CASSKTERNQPQHF. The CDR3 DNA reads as TGTGCCAGCTCCAAGACAGAGAGAAATCAGCCCCAGCATTTT.

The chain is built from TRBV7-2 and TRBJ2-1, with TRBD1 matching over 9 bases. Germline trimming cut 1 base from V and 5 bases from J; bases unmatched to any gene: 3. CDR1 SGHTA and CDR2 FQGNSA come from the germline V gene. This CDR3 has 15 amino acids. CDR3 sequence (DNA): TGTGCCAGCAGCTTAGGGGGGACAGGGCACAATGAGCAGTTCTTC. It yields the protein CASSLGGTGHNEQFF.

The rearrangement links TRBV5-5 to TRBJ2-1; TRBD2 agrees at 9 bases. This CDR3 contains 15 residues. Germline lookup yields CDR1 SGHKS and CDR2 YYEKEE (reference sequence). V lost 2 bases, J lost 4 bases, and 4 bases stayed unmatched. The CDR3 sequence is CASSFQLAGYNEQFF. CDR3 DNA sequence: TGTGCCAGCAGCTTCCAGCTAGCGGGATACAATGAGCAGTTCTTC.

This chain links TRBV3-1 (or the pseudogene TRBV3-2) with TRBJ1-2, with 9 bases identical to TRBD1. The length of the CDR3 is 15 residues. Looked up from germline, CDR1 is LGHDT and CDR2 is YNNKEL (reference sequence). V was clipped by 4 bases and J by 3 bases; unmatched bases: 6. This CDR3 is CASSRGTGTYYGYTF. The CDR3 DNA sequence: TGTGCCAGCAGCCGGGGGACAGGGACATACTATGGCTACACCTTC.

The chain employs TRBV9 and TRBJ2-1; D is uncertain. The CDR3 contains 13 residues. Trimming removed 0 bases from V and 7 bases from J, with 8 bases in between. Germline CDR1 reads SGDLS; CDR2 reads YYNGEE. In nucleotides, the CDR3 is TGTGCCAGCAGCGTAGGGCAGATTAATGAGCAGTTCTTC. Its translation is CASSVGQINEQFF.

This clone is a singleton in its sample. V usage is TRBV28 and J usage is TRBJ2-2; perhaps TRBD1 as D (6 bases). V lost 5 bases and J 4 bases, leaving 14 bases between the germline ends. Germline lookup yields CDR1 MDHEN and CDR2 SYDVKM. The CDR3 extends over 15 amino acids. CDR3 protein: CASSVSGVGTGELFF. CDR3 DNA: TGTGCCAGCAGTGTTTCAGGGGTAGGCACCGGGGAGCTGTTTTTT.

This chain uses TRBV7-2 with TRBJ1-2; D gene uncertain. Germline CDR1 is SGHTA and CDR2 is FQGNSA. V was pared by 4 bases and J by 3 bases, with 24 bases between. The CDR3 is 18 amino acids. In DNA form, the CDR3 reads TGTGCCAGCAGCTCATCGCCCCAAAATCCACGGGGATACTATGGCTACACCTTC. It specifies CASSSSPQNPRGYYGYTF.

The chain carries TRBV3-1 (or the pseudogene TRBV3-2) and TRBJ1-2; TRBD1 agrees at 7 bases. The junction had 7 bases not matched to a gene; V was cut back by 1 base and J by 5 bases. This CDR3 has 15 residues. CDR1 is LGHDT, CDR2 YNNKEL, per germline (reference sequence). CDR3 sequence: CASSQGTVQGYGYTF. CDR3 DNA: TGTGCCAGCAGCCAAGGGACAGTACAGGGGTATGGCTACACCTTC.

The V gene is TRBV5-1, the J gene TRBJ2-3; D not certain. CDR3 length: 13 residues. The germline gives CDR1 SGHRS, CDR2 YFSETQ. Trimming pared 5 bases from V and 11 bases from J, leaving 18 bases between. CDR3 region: CASRDEAFFGQYF. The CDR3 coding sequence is TGCGCCAGCAGAGATGAAGCCTTCTTCGGGCAGTATTTT.

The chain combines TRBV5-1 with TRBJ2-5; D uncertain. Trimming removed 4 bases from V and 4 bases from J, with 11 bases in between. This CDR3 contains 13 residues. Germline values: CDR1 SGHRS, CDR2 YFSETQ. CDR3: CASSLIVGETQYF. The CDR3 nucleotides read TGCGCCAGCAGCCTGATAGTTGGAGAGACCCAGTACTTC.

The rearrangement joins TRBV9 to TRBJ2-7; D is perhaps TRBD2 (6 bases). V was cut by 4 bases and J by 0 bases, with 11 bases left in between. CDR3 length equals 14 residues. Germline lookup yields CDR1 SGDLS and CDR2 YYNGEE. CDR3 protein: CASSFSGSSYEQYF. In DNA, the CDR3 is TGTGCCAGCAGCTTTAGCGGATCCTCCTACGAGCAGTACTTC. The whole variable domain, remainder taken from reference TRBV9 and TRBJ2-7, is DSGVTQTPKHLITATGQRVTLRCSPRSGDLSVYWYQQSLDQGLQFLIQYYNGEERAKGNILERFSAQQFPDLHSELNLSSLELGDSALYFCASSFSGSSYEQYFGPGTRLTVT.

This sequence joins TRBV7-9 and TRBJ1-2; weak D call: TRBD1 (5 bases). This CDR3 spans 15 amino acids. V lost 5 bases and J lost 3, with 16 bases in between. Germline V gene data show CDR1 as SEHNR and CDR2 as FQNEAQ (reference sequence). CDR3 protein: CASSPWTRGHYGYTF. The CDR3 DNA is TGTGCCAGCAGCCCCTGGACTAGGGGACACTATGGCTACACCTTC. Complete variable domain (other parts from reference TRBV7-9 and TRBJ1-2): DTGVSQNPRHKITKRGQNVTFRCDPISEHNRLYWYRQTLGQGPEFLTYFQNEAQLEKSRLLSDRFSAERPKGSFSTLEIQRTEQGDSAMYLCASSPWTRGHYGYTFGSGTRLTVV.

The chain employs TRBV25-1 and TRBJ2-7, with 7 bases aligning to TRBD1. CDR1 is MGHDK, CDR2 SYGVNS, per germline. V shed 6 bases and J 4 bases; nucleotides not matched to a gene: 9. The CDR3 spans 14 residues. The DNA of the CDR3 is TGTGCCAGCAGCAGAGGGACAGTTGTTTACGAGCAGTACTTC. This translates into CASSRGTVVYEQYF.